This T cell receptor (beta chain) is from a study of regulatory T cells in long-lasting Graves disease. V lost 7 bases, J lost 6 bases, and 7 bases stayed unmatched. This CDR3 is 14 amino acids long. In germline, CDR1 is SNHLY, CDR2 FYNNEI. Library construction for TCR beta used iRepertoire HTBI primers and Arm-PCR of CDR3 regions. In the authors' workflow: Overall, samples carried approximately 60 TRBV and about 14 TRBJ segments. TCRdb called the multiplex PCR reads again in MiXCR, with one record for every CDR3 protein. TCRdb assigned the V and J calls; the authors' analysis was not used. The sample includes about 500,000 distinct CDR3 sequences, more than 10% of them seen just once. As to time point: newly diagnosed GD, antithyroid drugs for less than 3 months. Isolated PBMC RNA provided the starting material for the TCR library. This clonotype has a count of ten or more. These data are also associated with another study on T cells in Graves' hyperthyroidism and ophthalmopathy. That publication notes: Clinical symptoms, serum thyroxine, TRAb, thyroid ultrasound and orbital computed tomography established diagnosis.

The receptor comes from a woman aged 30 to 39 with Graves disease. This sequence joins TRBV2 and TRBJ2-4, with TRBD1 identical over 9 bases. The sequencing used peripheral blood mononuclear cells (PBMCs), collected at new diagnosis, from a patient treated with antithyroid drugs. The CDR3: CASTDRGGGNIQYF. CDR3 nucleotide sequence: TGTGCCAGCACGGACAGGGGAGGAGGAAACATTCAGTACTTC.